A single sample gave rise to the 14 T cell receptor beta chains below, sequenced in a study of blood T cell repertoires in COVID-19. Using immunoSEQ multiplex PCR, the repertoire was profiled, and TCRdb retains in-frame clones only, with some absent. The table lists some 150,000 clones, about 91% of them singletons, with about 3.9% in the top ten. The sequenced material came from peripheral blood. The receptors were sampled from a woman aged 55-70 years who had recovered from COVID-19.

CDR3 loop: CAISEAGYGPFF. CDR3 in DNA: TGTGCCATCAGTGAGGCGGGGTATGGACCTTTCTTT. V is TRBV10-3 and J is TRBJ1-1; no definite D call. Germline values: CDR1 ENHRY, CDR2 SYGVKD. The CDR3 runs to 12 residues. V was shortened by 2 bases and J by 12 bases, with 13 bases between the two germline ends.

This clone is a singleton in its sample. The chain couples TRBV24-1 to TRBJ2-1, with TRBD1 identical over 8 bases. V dropped 4 bases and J dropped 15; count of bases not matched to a gene: 7. Germline V gene sequence: CDR1 KGHDR, CDR2 SFDVKD. CDR3 size: 12 residues. CDR3 loop: CATSDADRGWFF. Here the CDR3 DNA reads TGTGCCACCAGTGACGCTGACAGGGGTTGGTTCTTC.

The chain joins TRBV5-1 to TRBJ2-2; D might be TRBD2 (5 bases). The CDR3 spans 15 residues. Trimming shortened V by 4 bases and J by 5 bases, and 15 bases separated the two germline ends. Germline values: CDR1 SGHRS, CDR2 YFSETQ. The CDR3 DNA is TGCGCCAGCAGCCAAAATCCCGGGATAACCGGGGAGCTGTTTTTT. Translation: CASSQNPGITGELFF. The entire variable domain, with the rest obtained from reference TRBV5-1 and TRBJ2-2, is as follows: KAGVTQTPRYLIKTRGQQVTLSCSPISGHRSVSWYQQTPGQGLQFLFEYFSETQRNKGNFPGRFSGRQFSNSRSEMNVSTLELGDSALYLCASSQNPGITGELFFGEGSRLTVL.

The chain joins TRBV27 to TRBJ1-5; D remains unclear. The CDR3 has 17 residues. Germline CDR1 reads MNHEY; CDR2 reads SMNVEV (reference sequence). The CDR3 region has the DNA TGTGCGAGGCAAGCGTTCAACCCGGTCGGGGATTCCCAGCCCCAGCATTTT. It encodes CARQAFNPVGDSQPQHF.

The chain combines TRBV18 with TRBJ2-3, with 7 bases matching TRBD1. The J segment lost 2 bases and the V segment lost 1 base, leaving 9 bases of the junction unmatched. The CDR3 has 17 amino acids. Germline V gene lookup returns CDR1 KGHSH and CDR2 LQKENI. CDR3 DNA sequence: TGTGCCAGCTCACCACTGGGGACAGAGTCTTACACAGATACGCAGTATTTT. Its protein product is CASSPLGTESYTDTQYF.

The CDR3 DNA reads as TGTGCCAGCAGCTCTGCTTTGGGCCACCTCACAGATACGCAGTATTTT. This gives the protein CASSSALGHLTDTQYF. The V gene is TRBV5-8, the J gene TRBJ2-3; D unresolved. Germline CDR1 SGHTS, CDR2 YDEGEE. CDR3 size: 16 residues. The V and J ends lost 3 bases and 2 bases respectively, with 16 bases between them.

The chain joins TRBV2 to TRBJ1-5; maybe TRBD1 (5 bases). The CDR3 runs 15 residues. Germline assignment: CDR1 SNHLY and CDR2 FYNNEI. The V end lost 3 bases, the J end lost 6 bases, and 15 bases lay between the germline ends. CDR3: CASSEGTSTIQPQHF. In nucleotides, the CDR3 is TGTGCCAGCAGTGAGGGGACTAGCACGATTCAGCCCCAGCATTTT.

J is TRBJ2-7 and V is TRBV4-2; maybe TRBD2 (5 bases). The CDR3 is made up of 15 amino acids. The germline gives CDR1 LGHNA, CDR2 YNFKEQ. Trimming pared 0 bases from V and 2 bases from J, leaving 11 bases between. This CDR3 reads CASSQDGSGTYEQYF. In DNA form, the CDR3 reads TGTGCCAGCAGCCAAGATGGAAGCGGAACCTACGAGCAGTACTTC.

This sequence joins TRBV5-1 and TRBJ1-4, with 9 positions matching TRBD1. This CDR3 contains 16 residues. CDR1 and CDR2 from the germline V gene are SGHRS and YFSETQ. After removal of 0 bases from V and 6 bases from J, the junction contained 6 bases not matched to a gene. The CDR3 reads CASSLGGQGFDEKLFF. CDR3 in DNA: TGCGCCAGCAGCTTGGGCGGACAGGGGTTCGATGAAAAACTGTTTTTT.

The chain recombines TRBV18 with TRBJ1-1; D may be TRBD1 (6 bases). CDR1 is KGHSH, CDR2 LQKENI, per germline. Trimming removed 2 bases at V and 1 base at J, with 8 bases between. The CDR3 spans 14 residues. The CDR3 DNA follows: TGTGCCAGCTCACCAAGGGACACGAACACTGAAGCTTTCTTT. Encoded protein: CASSPRDTNTEAFF.

The chain links TRBV11-2 to TRBJ1-6; D call uncertain. This CDR3 is 13 amino acids long. Germline assignment: CDR1 SGHAT and CDR2 FQNNGV. The V gene lost 3 bases and the J gene lost 5 bases, with 5 bases spanning the gap. The CDR3 DNA reads as TGTGCCAGCAGCTTCACGGATAATTCACCCCTCCACTTT. Translating gives CASSFTDNSPLHF.

The chain is built from TRBV3-1 (or the pseudogene TRBV3-2) and TRBJ1-6, with TRBD1 as a possible D gene (6 bases). The V and J ends lost 1 base and 4 bases respectively, with 14 bases between them. This CDR3 is 17 amino acids long. The germline gives CDR1 LGHDT, CDR2 YNNKEL (reference sequence). The CDR3 loop is CASSQGAAGAYNSPLHF. The CDR3 DNA is TGTGCCAGCAGCCAAGGGGCGGCAGGGGCGTATAATTCACCCCTCCACTTT.

The gene calls are TRBV5-1 and TRBJ2-5, with 9 bases fitting TRBD1. Trimming at V came to 3 bases and at J to 5 bases, leaving 5 bases not matched to a gene. Germline CDR1 is SGHRS and CDR2 is YFSETQ. The CDR3 consists of 14 residues. The CDR3 reads CASSWGQGGETQYF. DNA for the CDR3: TGCGCCAGCAGCTGGGGACAGGGTGGGGAGACCCAGTACTTC.

This clone was counted a single time. The chain is built from TRBV10-3 and TRBJ1-2; 12 positions match TRBD1. The germline CDR1 and CDR2 sequences are ENHRY and SYGVKD. Losses at the gene ends were 4 bases for V and 4 bases for J; bases not matched to a gene: 4. The CDR3 is 15 amino acids. Here the CDR3 reads CAISAGTGGGYGYTF. The CDR3 bases are TGTGCCATCAGTGCCGGGACAGGGGGCGGCTATGGCTACACCTTC.